Below, 30 T cell receptor beta chains from the same sample are listed, as sequenced in a study of identifying expanded T cells in peripheral blood. Sequenced by immunoSEQ multiplex PCR; TCRdb stores in-frame clones only, minus some. The data hold around 66,000 clones, with around 87% observed a single time. Sequencing was carried out using blood. All receptors derive from a person between 18 and 75 years old in good health.

The chain is built from TRBV21-1 and TRBJ2-7; the listed D gene, TRBD2, was not tested against the DNA. TRBV21-1 is a recognized pseudogene. CDR3 length equals 14 residues. CDR3 amino acids: CASSKQSRSYEQYF. CDR3 in DNA: TGTGCCAGCAGCAAACAGTCGAGGTCCTACGAGCAGTACTTC.

The chain recombines TRBV10-3 with TRBJ2-7; 14 bases match TRBD2. This CDR3 region has 15 residues. With V trimmed by 0 bases and J by 6 bases, 1 base remained unmatched. Germline lookup yields CDR1 ENHRY and CDR2 SYGVKD. Here the CDR3 DNA reads TGTGCCATCAGTGAGTCGACTAGCGGGGGGGTCGAGCAGTACTTC. Translating gives CAISESTSGGVEQYF.

The chain is built from TRBV2 and TRBJ2-5, with 10 nucleotides matching TRBD2. The CDR3 is 14 amino acids. Trimming took 6 bases from V and 9 from J; bases not matched to a gene: 10. The germline V gene encodes CDR1 SNHLY and CDR2 FYNNEI. CDR3 sequence (DNA): TGTGCCAGCAGAACGACTAGCGGGCCCAGGGCCCAGTACTTC. This codes for CASRTTSGPRAQYF. The whole variable domain, filled in from reference TRBV2 and TRBJ2-5, reads EPEVTQTPSHQVTQMGQEVILRCVPISNHLYFYWYRQILGQKVEFLVSFYNNEISEKSEIFDDQFSVERPDGSNFTLKIRSTKLEDSAMYFCASRTTSGPRAQYFGPGTRLLVL.

This rearrangement joins TRBV20-1 to TRBJ1-1; D is possibly TRBD1 (6 bases). Germline CDR1 is DFQATT and CDR2 is SNEGSKA (reference sequence). The CDR3 runs 11 residues. Between the trimmed V and J ends, which lost 5 bases and 6 bases, there was a span of 10 bases. The DNA for the CDR3 is TGCAGTGCTTGGGGGGGCGCTGAAGCTTTCTTT. This translates into CSAWGGAEAFF.

The V call is TRBV7-8, the J call TRBJ1-5; TRBD1 agrees at 8 bases. Germline CDR1 and CDR2: SGHVS and FQNEAQ. The CDR3 length is 14 residues. V shed 1 base, J shed 11 bases, and the junction held 7 bases outside the gene matches. This CDR3 reads CASSLGATGETQHF. The CDR3 nucleotides are TGTGCCAGCAGCTTAGGAGCGACAGGGGAGACCCAGCATTTT.

The gene calls are TRBV19 and TRBJ2-2; D possibly matches TRBD1 or TRBD2 (5 bases each). Germline V gives CDR1 LNHDA, CDR2 SQIVND (reference sequence). Trimming removed 3 bases from V and 6 bases from J, with 17 bases in between. The CDR3 sequence is 16 residues long. The CDR3 loop is CASSIWAGRGPGELFF. The CDR3 DNA follows: TGTGCCAGTAGTATTTGGGCCGGCCGGGGCCCCGGGGAGCTGTTTTTT.

The chain joins TRBV10-3 to TRBJ1-2; 8 bases fit TRBD1. V dropped 0 bases and J dropped 4; count of bases not matched to a gene: 4. Germline V lookup: CDR1 ENHRY, CDR2 SYGVKD. The length of the CDR3 is 15 residues. CDR3 region: CAISESPDRGYGYTF. The CDR3 region has the DNA TGTGCCATCAGTGAGTCACCTGACAGGGGCTATGGCTACACCTTC.

The chain uses TRBV14 and TRBJ2-3, with D uncertain. V lost 0 bases and J lost 0, with 7 bases in between. The CDR3 covers 15 residues. Looked up from germline, CDR1 is SGHDN and CDR2 is FVKESK. CDR3 in amino acids: CASSQDLGSTDTQYF. As DNA, the CDR3 is TGTGCCAGCAGCCAAGACCTCGGTAGCACAGATACGCAGTATTTT.

The rearrangement links TRBV5-1 to TRBJ2-2, with 11 bases identical to TRBD2. J lost 7 bases, V lost 6 bases, and 5 bases had no gene match. Germline values: CDR1 SGHRS, CDR2 YFSETQ. The CDR3 covers 14 residues. The CDR3 sequence: CASTSGGIVGELFF. CDR3 DNA: TGCGCCAGCACTAGCGGGGGGATTGTCGGGGAGCTGTTTTTT. The full variable domain, completed using reference TRBV5-1 and TRBJ2-2, is KAGVTQTPRYLIKTRGQQVTLSCSPISGHRSVSWYQQTPGQGLQFLFEYFSETQRNKGNFPGRFSGRQFSNSRSEMNVSTLELGDSALYLCASTSGGIVGELFFGEGSRLTVL.

This chain connects TRBV4-1 to TRBJ1-1; TRBD1 matches at 8 bases. Germline trimming cut 0 bases from V and 4 bases from J; bases unmatched to any gene: 4. The germline V gene has CDR1 MGHRA and CDR2 YSYEKL. The CDR3 runs 15 residues. The CDR3 DNA reads as TGCGCCAGCAGCCAAGAGCAACAGGGGGGCACTGAAGCTTTCTTT. Residues: CASSQEQQGGTEAFF.

The chain recombines TRBV6-4 with TRBJ2-3; the D gene is possibly TRBD2 (6 bases). The CDR3 is 15 amino acids. V was shortened by 5 bases and J by 0 bases, with 12 bases between the two germline ends. Germline values: CDR1 MRHNA, CDR2 SNTAGT. CDR3 DNA sequence: TGTGCCAGCAGTTCGGGGGACGGCAGCACAGATACGCAGTATTTT. It codes for CASSSGDGSTDTQYF.

The V call is TRBV15, the J call TRBJ2-4; D perhaps matches TRBD1 (6 bases). Trimming left V 0 bases short and J 1 base short, with 19 bases between. CDR3 length: 19 residues. Germline CDR1 LNHNV, CDR2 YYDKDF (reference sequence). The CDR3 is CATSRDPSALTGAKNIQYF. The CDR3 nucleotides read TGTGCCACCAGCAGAGATCCTTCCGCCCTAACAGGGGCCAAAAACATTCAGTACTTC.

V usage is TRBV28 and J usage is TRBJ2-7, with no clear D. Germline loops: CDR1 MDHEN, CDR2 SYDVKM. There are 14 residues in the CDR3. Trimming took off 1 base at V and 2 bases at J, with 9 bases between the two ends. This chain's CDR3 is CASSLSLRPYEQYF. DNA for the CDR3: TGTGCCAGCAGTTTATCACTGCGCCCCTACGAGCAGTACTTC.

The rearrangement uses TRBV21-1 and TRBJ2-1; the D call of TRBD2 is as the table states it, not checked on the DNA. TRBV21-1 is an annotated pseudogene. The CDR3 extends over 22 amino acids. CDR3 coding DNA: TGTGCCAGCACCCTTCGGTGGCCTTGGCTTGGCGGGAGCACAAGTCGGCACAATGAGCAGTTCTTC. This translates into CASTLRWPWLGGSTSRHNEQFF.

The rearrangement joins TRBV27 to TRBJ2-7, with TRBD2 as a possible D gene (6 bases). Germline lookup yields CDR1 MNHEY and CDR2 SMNVEV (reference sequence). The CDR3 runs 15 residues. With 5 bases removed from V and 0 bases from J, the gap between germline ends came to 14 bases. In DNA, the CDR3 is TGTGCCAGCAGTCCTTCGACTAGTAGCTCCTACGAGCAGTACTTC. This sequence encodes CASSPSTSSSYEQYF.

This chain connects TRBV6-4 to TRBJ2-2; no clear D gene. The CDR3 has 15 residues. Trimming cost V 0 bases and J 1 base, with 6 bases left between them. Germline assignment: CDR1 MRHNA and CDR2 SNTAGT. CDR3 protein: CASSDSTQNTGELFF. The CDR3 region has the DNA TGTGCCAGCAGTGACTCGACACAGAACACCGGGGAGCTGTTTTTT.

The V call is TRBV2, the J call TRBJ2-2, with D perhaps matching TRBD1 or TRBD2 (5 bases each). CDR1 and CDR2 from the germline V gene are SNHLY and FYNNEI. The V and J ends lost 4 bases and 2 bases respectively, with 14 bases between them. The CDR3 consists of 16 residues. In nucleotides, the CDR3 is TGTGCCAGCAGTGGAGGAGGCAGGGAAAACACCGGGGAGCTGTTTTTT. It translates to CASSGGGRENTGELFF.

This clone occurred once. The chain links TRBV6-4 to TRBJ2-2; possibly TRBD2 for D (6 bases). From germline, CDR1 is MRHNA and CDR2 SNTAGT. This CDR3 region has 15 residues. Trimming took 0 bases from V and 3 from J, leaving 8 bases between them. CDR3 protein: CASSDSPGDTGELFF. CDR3 nucleotides: TGTGCCAGCAGTGACTCCCCGGGAGACACCGGGGAGCTGTTTTTT.

V usage is TRBV18 and J usage is TRBJ2-7; 10 positions agree with TRBD1. After removal of 6 bases from V and 5 bases from J, the junction contained 10 bases not matched to a gene. The CDR3 has 15 residues. Germline V lookup: CDR1 KGHSH, CDR2 LQKENI. Written as DNA, the CDR3 is TGTGCCAGCTCCATACTGGGGGACAGGGGCGACGAGCAGTACTTC. It yields the protein CASSILGDRGDEQYF.

V gene TRBV7-6 combines with J gene TRBJ2-7; D is unclear. From germline, CDR1 is SGHVS and CDR2 FNYEAQ. V was pared by 2 bases and J by 6 bases, with 8 bases between. The CDR3 has 12 amino acids. The CDR3 DNA follows: TGTGCCAGCAGCTTAATGGGCGCCGAGCAGTACTTC. Translated: CASSLMGAEQYF.

The chain is built from TRBV5-3 and TRBJ1-3; D is undetermined. TRBV5-3 is noted as an ORF with a role that remains uncertain. Trimming stripped 5 bases from V and 4 bases from J, with 7 bases between. The CDR3 spans 12 residues. CDR3 sequence: CARRGRGNTIYF. In nucleotides, the CDR3 is TGTGCCAGAAGAGGACGAGGAAACACCATATATTTT.

Note on this clone: Distinct nucleotide sequences in the sample also encode this CDR3. V is TRBV6-4 and J is TRBJ2-1; 9 positions agree with TRBD2. The CDR3 length is 15 residues. The V segment lost 0 bases and the J segment 3 bases; nucleotides outside the gene matches: 0. Germline V gives CDR1 MRHNA, CDR2 SNTAGT. CDR3 loop: CASSDSSGSYNEQFF. The CDR3 DNA reads TGTGCCAGCAGTGACTCTAGCGGGAGCTACAATGAGCAGTTCTTC.

The chain links TRBV7-9 to TRBJ1-2, with a possible D match to TRBD1 (6 bases). V lost 2 bases and J 6 bases, leaving 7 bases between the germline ends. CDR3 length: 12 amino acids. Germline V gene data show CDR1 as SEHNR and CDR2 as FQNEAQ (reference sequence). CDR3 DNA: TGTGCCAGCAGCTTATACAGGGATGGCTACACCTTC. The encoded protein is CASSLYRDGYTF.

The chain combines TRBV5-1 with TRBJ2-7; D may be TRBD1 or TRBD2 (5 bases each). Trimming removed 3 bases at V and 2 bases at J, with 12 bases between. The CDR3 has 14 residues. Germline CDR1 reads SGHRS; CDR2 reads YFSETQ. CDR3 coding DNA: TGCGCCAGCAGCTGGACGAGGGGTCCCTACGAGCAGTACTTC. Protein: CASSWTRGPYEQYF.

This clone appeared once. The chain recombines TRBV7-9 with TRBJ2-3, with D unclear. The CDR3 spans 17 residues. Trimming pared 1 base from V and 2 bases from J, leaving 16 bases between. CDR1 and CDR2 from the germline V gene are SEHNR and FQNEAQ (reference sequence). CDR3 coding DNA: TGTGCCAGCAGCTTAGTCGGCAGTACTCAGGACACAGATACGCAGTATTTT. Protein sequence: CASSLVGSTQDTDTQYF. The variable domain in full, completed from reference TRBV7-9 and TRBJ2-3, reads DTGVSQNPRHKITKRGQNVTFRCDPISEHNRLYWYRQTLGQGPEFLTYFQNEAQLEKSRLLSDRFSAERPKGSFSTLEIQRTEQGDSAMYLCASSLVGSTQDTDTQYFGPGTRLTVL.

In this sample, this clone turned up once. The rearrangement joins TRBV6-5 to TRBJ2-6; D gene ambiguous. Trimming removed 2 bases at V and 4 bases at J, with 9 bases between. Germline CDR1 MNHEY, CDR2 SVGAGI. This CDR3 region has 15 residues. The DNA for the CDR3 is TGTGCCAGCAGTTACGGGGTGAGCGGGGCCAACGTCCTGACTTTC. As protein: CASSYGVSGANVLTF.

CDR3 nucleotide sequence: TGTGCCAGCAGCTGGGGGTTAACCTACGAGCAGTACTTC. Encoded protein: CASSWGLTYEQYF. This chain uses TRBV27 with TRBJ2-7, with D perhaps TRBD1 or TRBD2 (5 bases each). Trimming took off 6 bases at V and 2 bases at J, with 11 bases between the two ends. Germline V CDR1 and CDR2: MNHEY, SMNVEV (reference sequence). There are 13 residues in the CDR3.

CDR3 protein: CASSLEAPPPYNEQFF. CDR3 bases: TGCGCCAGCAGCTTGGAGGCCCCCCCTCCCTACAATGAGCAGTTCTTC. V gene TRBV5-1 combines with J gene TRBJ2-1; unclear D gene. This CDR3 is built from 16 residues. V lost 0 bases, J lost 2 bases, and 12 bases lay in between. Looked up from germline, CDR1 is SGHRS and CDR2 is YFSETQ.

This chain links TRBV6-4 with TRBJ2-7, with a possible D match to TRBD2 (5 bases). V lost 6 bases and J 7 bases, leaving 13 bases between the germline ends. Per germline, CDR1 MRHNA and CDR2 SNTAGT. The CDR3 has 12 residues. For the CDR3, the DNA is TGTGCCAGCAGATATATAGCGAAGGAGCAGTACTTC. Translation gives CASRYIAKEQYF.

The rearrangement uses TRBV28 and TRBJ2-5; TRBD1 aligns across 7 bases. Germline-derived CDR1 and CDR2 are MDHEN and SYDVKM. The CDR3 length is 13 residues. J lost 5 bases, V lost 6 bases, and 6 bases had no gene match. The DNA of the CDR3 is TGTGCCAGCAGAAGACAGGGTGGGGAGACCCAGTACTTC. Protein sequence: CASRRQGGETQYF.